This TCR beta chain came from a study of blood T cell repertoires in COVID-19. For the study at large: Samples representing acute and convalescent COVID-19 were sourced from the United States, Italy and Spain. In each case, the material was cDNA or gDNA derived from T cells, B-cell-depleted T cells, or PBMCs.

TCRdb's table, derived via immunoSEQ multiplex PCR, lists solely in-frame clones and lacks some. The sample records approximately 94,000 clones, around 80% being singletons. This CDR3 is built from 16 residues. The V gene end was trimmed by 7 bases and the J gene end by 1 base; junction bases not matched to a gene: 8. Germline V lookup: CDR1 SGHKS, CDR2 YYEKEE (reference sequence). Sequenced input: peripheral blood. The sequence came from a man aged 55 to 70 with acute or convalescent COVID-19. V is TRBV5-5 and J is TRBJ2-2; 9 nucleotides agree with TRBD1. This CDR3 is CASHDRGIQNTGELFF. The CDR3 coding sequence is TGTGCCAGCCACGACAGGGGGATTCAGAACACCGGGGAGCTGTTTTTT.